The present T cell receptor beta chain was sequenced within a study of blood T cell repertoires in COVID-19. For the study at large: Material from acute and convalescent COVID-19 was sourced from the United States, Italy and Spain.

This clone turned up a few times. TCRdb's table, derived via immunoSEQ multiplex PCR, lists solely in-frame clones and lacks some. The sample lists about 63,000 clones; around four fifths were seen once. This CDR3 has 12 residues. The J segment lost 6 bases and the V segment lost 5 bases, leaving 4 bases of the junction unmatched. CDR1 and CDR2 from the germline V gene are SEHNR and FQNEAQ (reference sequence). The chain employs TRBV7-9 and TRBJ2-7, with 7 bases lining up with TRBD2. The source material was peripheral blood. This clonotype was obtained from a human donor in a cohort sampled during active COVID-19. The DNA for the CDR3 is TGTGCCAGCAGCCGGGCGGGGGTCGAGCAGTACTTC. Residues: CASSRAGVEQYF.